These 32 T cell receptor beta chains were all obtained from the same sample, sequenced in a study of T cell changes during pregnancy in multiple sclerosis. Assay: immunoSEQ multiplex PCR; the TCRdb copy retains only in-frame clones and omits some. The table lists some 37,000 clones, 92% of them singletons. The sample was CD4+ T cells from peripheral blood mononuclear cells, taken after pregnancy. The origin of the receptors is a female donor in good health, enrolled as a control in a pregnancy study.

This clone was seen a single time. The rearrangement uses TRBV6-6 and TRBJ2-5; 7 bases align to TRBD2. The CDR3 runs 15 residues. The germline V gene encodes CDR1 MNHNY and CDR2 SVGAGI (reference sequence). After removal of 0 bases from V and 4 bases from J, the junction contained 5 bases not matched to a gene. The CDR3 spells CASSYSVGGRETQYF. The CDR3 DNA is TGTGCCAGCAGTTACTCCGTGGGAGGGAGAGAGACCCAGTACTTC.

CDR3 nucleotides: TGTGCCTGGATAGGGCTAGCGGGGCTCTCGAGCACTTCAGATACGCAGTATTTT. It is translated as CAWIGLAGLSSTSDTQYF. This chain links TRBV30 with TRBJ2-3; TRBD2 matches 9 bases. The V gene end was trimmed by 4 bases and the J gene end by 4 bases; junction bases not matched to a gene: 18. The CDR3 is 18 amino acids. Germline lookup yields CDR1 GTSNPN and CDR2 SVGIG (reference sequence).

The chain combines TRBV11-3 with TRBJ2-3, with 12 nucleotides matching TRBD2. V lost 5 bases to trimming and J lost 3 bases; unmatched junction nucleotides: 3. Germline values: CDR1 SGHNT, CDR2 YENEEA. The CDR3 sequence is 15 residues long. CDR3 DNA sequence: TGTGCCAGCAGCGTGACTAGCGGGAGTACAGATACGCAGTATTTT. Translation: CASSVTSGSTDTQYF.

This chain uses TRBV12-5 with TRBJ2-7; TRBD2 aligns across 10 bases. The CDR3 spans 16 residues. With 4 bases clipped from V and 2 bases from J, the junction kept 8 bases outside the gene matches. Looked up from germline, CDR1 is LGHNT and CDR2 is FRNRAP. CDR3 region: CASGSSTSGTAYEQYF. CDR3 nucleotide sequence: TGTGCTAGTGGTTCATCAACTAGCGGGACAGCCTACGAGCAGTACTTC.

This clone appeared a single time. The CDR3 DNA is TGTGCCAGCAGTTTCGGGGGGCCAGCTAATAGGCAGTACTTC. This encodes CASSFGGPANRQYF. The chain carries TRBV27 and TRBJ2-5; weak D call: TRBD2 (7 bases). Per the germline V gene, CDR1 is MNHEY and CDR2 is SMNVEV (reference sequence). V was pared by 3 bases and J by 11 bases, with 19 bases between. The CDR3 contains 14 residues.

The rearrangement uses TRBV9 and TRBJ1-4; no clear D. This CDR3 is built from 14 residues. Per the germline V gene, CDR1 is SGDLS and CDR2 is YYNGEE. Trimming removed 3 bases from V and 7 bases from J, with 13 bases in between. The CDR3 DNA is TGTGCCAGCAGCGCGAGTATCACGGGTGAAAAACTGTTTTTT. Its translation: CASSASITGEKLFF.

The chain has TRBV6-5 and TRBJ2-5; 13 bases agree with TRBD2. Looked up from germline, CDR1 is MNHEY and CDR2 is SVGAGI. There are 14 residues in the CDR3. Unmatched junction bases numbered 3, after V lost 6 bases and J lost 5 bases. As DNA, the CDR3 is TGTGCCAGCAGCGGACTAGCGGGAGCGGAGACCCAGTACTTC. Protein product: CASSGLAGAETQYF.

The chain carries TRBV5-1 and TRBJ2-7, with a weak D call TRBD1 (6 bases). The CDR3 consists of 13 residues. The germline V and J ends were trimmed by 0 bases and 7 bases, with 11 bases remaining between them. CDR1 is SGHRS, CDR2 YFSETQ, per germline. The CDR3 protein is CASSLGGGWEQYF. The CDR3 nucleotides read TGCGCCAGCAGCTTGGGAGGGGGTTGGGAGCAGTACTTC.

This clone was seen only a few times. V usage is TRBV19 and J usage is TRBJ2-1, with D possibly TRBD1 on 6 matching bases. The V and J ends lost 7 bases and 2 bases respectively, with 9 bases between them. The V gene's germline CDR1 is LNHDA and CDR2 SQIVND (reference sequence). The CDR3 has 13 residues. DNA of the CDR3: TGTGCCAGTATCGGACAGCCCTACAATGAGCAGTTCTTC. Encoded protein: CASIGQPYNEQFF.

V is TRBV5-1 and J is TRBJ1-4; 10 nucleotides match TRBD1. The CDR3 extends over 14 amino acids. The V gene end was trimmed by 4 bases and the J gene end by 7 bases; junction bases not matched to a gene: 4. Germline lookup yields CDR1 SGHRS and CDR2 YFSETQ. The CDR3 is CASSLTGGVEKLFF. The CDR3 DNA reads TGCGCCAGCAGCCTGACAGGGGGCGTTGAAAAACTGTTTTTT.

V usage is TRBV5-6 and J usage is TRBJ2-6; 9 bases align to TRBD2. CDR3 size: 18 residues. Germline V gene sequence: CDR1 SGHDT, CDR2 YYEEEE. The V gene end was trimmed by 2 bases and the J gene end by 0 bases; junction bases not matched to a gene: 6. The CDR3 nucleotides are TGTGCCAGCAGCTTTACTAGCGGGCTTTACTCTGGGGCCAACGTCCTGACTTTC. It codes for CASSFTSGLYSGANVLTF.

The V and J genes are TRBV6-6 and TRBJ1-1, with 9 bases lining up with TRBD1. The trim removed 7 bases at V and 3 bases at J, leaving 9 bases unmatched. CDR1 is MNHNY, CDR2 SVGAGI, per germline (reference sequence). CDR3 size: 15 residues. CDR3 in amino acids: CASTLTGGRDTEAFF. DNA of the CDR3: TGTGCCAGCACGTTAACAGGGGGCAGGGACACTGAAGCTTTCTTT.

The chain employs TRBV7-2 and TRBJ1-1; D is perhaps TRBD1 (6 bases). CDR1 SGHTA and CDR2 FQGNSA come from the germline V gene. The CDR3 runs to 12 residues. Trimming left V 5 bases short and J 8 bases short, with 12 bases between. Here the CDR3 reads CASSRGAPEAFF. CDR3 DNA sequence: TGTGCCAGCAGCCGGGGGGCTCCCGAAGCTTTCTTT.

V gene TRBV11-3 combines with J gene TRBJ1-1; 7 bases map to TRBD1. J was trimmed by 6 bases and V by 5 bases; bases with no gene match: 12. Germline CDR1 reads SGHNT; CDR2 reads YENEEA. CDR3 length: 15 residues. The CDR3, as DNA: TGTGCCAGCAGCCCAGGGGGACAGACGGGAGCTGAAGCTTTCTTT. This translates into CASSPGGQTGAEAFF.

The V call is TRBV18, the J call TRBJ2-7; no firm D call. CDR3 length: 14 residues. V lost 1 base and J lost 1, with 8 bases in between. CDR1 and CDR2 from the germline V gene are KGHSH and LQKENI. This CDR3 reads CASSPLYSSYEQYF. Here the CDR3 DNA reads TGTGCCAGCTCACCACTCTACAGTTCCTACGAGCAGTACTTC.

This clone was found a few times. The chain carries TRBV10-3 and TRBJ1-4; D is uncertain. This CDR3 region has 12 residues. V lost 8 bases and J lost 5, with 9 bases in between. Germline V gene lookup returns CDR1 ENHRY and CDR2 SYGVKD. The CDR3 is CAIGLPNEKLFF. The DNA of the CDR3 is TGTGCCATCGGACTTCCGAATGAAAAACTGTTTTTT.

This clone was found once. The germline gene is not matched at one end of the junction; a read error may be the cause. The same CDR3 arises from other DNA sequences in this sample as well. The CDR3 sequence: CAWSVPRGGTEAFF. In DNA form, the CDR3 reads TGTGCCTGGAGTGTACCGAGGGGGGGCACTGAAGCCTTCTTT. The rearrangement links TRBV30 to TRBJ1-1; a possible D gene is TRBD1 (6 bases). Germline assignment: CDR1 GTSNPN and CDR2 SVGIG (reference sequence). The length of the CDR3 is 14 residues.

The chain uses TRBV9 and TRBJ2-1; 10 bases are a match to TRBD2. The CDR3 contains 17 residues. V was pared by 0 bases and J by 6 bases, with 9 bases of the junction left unmatched. The germline gives CDR1 SGDLS, CDR2 YYNGEE. The CDR3 region has the DNA TGTGCCAGCAGCGTAGTAGTAGGGACTAGCGAGGTCAATGAGCAGTTCTTC. This sequence encodes CASSVVVGTSEVNEQFF.

The CDR3 here is CASSLRTGPMNTEAFF. In DNA form, the CDR3 reads TGTGCCAGCTCACTCAGGACAGGACCCATGAACACTGAAGCTTTCTTT. V and J are TRBV18 and TRBJ1-1, with 7 bases identical to TRBD1. The CDR3 totals 16 residues. Germline V gene lookup returns CDR1 KGHSH and CDR2 LQKENI. V dropped 4 bases and J dropped 0; count of bases not matched to a gene: 8.

V is TRBV29-1 and J is TRBJ2-1; 10 positions match TRBD2. The CDR3 is 16 amino acids. Germline V gene sequence: CDR1 SQVTM, CDR2 ANQGSEA. Trimming cost V 4 bases and J 1 base; bases outside gene matches: 7. CDR3 residues: CSVGSLAGVSYNEQFF. CDR3 nucleotides: TGCAGCGTTGGGAGTCTAGCGGGGGTTTCCTACAATGAGCAGTTCTTC.

The genes are TRBV6-5 and TRBJ2-7, with D perhaps TRBD1 (5 bases). V was pared by 5 bases and J by 0 bases, with 11 bases between. The length of the CDR3 is 14 residues. Germline V gene data show CDR1 as MNHEY and CDR2 as SVGAGI. CDR3: CASSPRESSYEQYF. CDR3 coding DNA: TGTGCCAGCAGTCCCAGGGAAAGCTCCTACGAGCAGTACTTC.

V and J are TRBV5-1 and TRBJ2-5; TRBD2 aligns across 9 bases. Germline V gene sequence: CDR1 SGHRS, CDR2 YFSETQ. V lost 1 base to trimming and J lost 2 bases; unmatched junction nucleotides: 3. The CDR3 contains 15 residues. The CDR3 DNA sequence: TGCGCCAGCAGCTTGACGACTAGCGGACAAGAGACCCAGTACTTC. The encoded protein is CASSLTTSGQETQYF. Based on the CDR3 plus reference TRBV5-1 and TRBJ2-5, the full variable domain is KAGVTQTPRYLIKTRGQQVTLSCSPISGHRSVSWYQQTPGQGLQFLFEYFSETQRNKGNFPGRFSGRQFSNSRSEMNVSTLELGDSALYLCASSLTTSGQETQYFGPGTRLLVL.

The CDR3 DNA reads TGTGCCAGCAGCCCGGACTATGGGGAGCAGTTCTTC. It codes for CASSPDYGEQFF. V and J are TRBV5-6 and TRBJ2-1, with a possible D match to TRBD2 (6 bases). V lost 4 bases and J 10 bases, leaving 12 bases between the germline ends. The CDR3 is 12 amino acids. Germline-derived CDR1 and CDR2 are SGHDT and YYEEEE. The variable domain in full, with the rest retrieved from reference TRBV5-6 and TRBJ2-1, is DAGVTQSPTHLIKTRGQQVTLRCSPKSGHDTVSWYQQALGQGPQFIFQYYEEEERQRGNFPDRFSGHQFPNYSSELNVNALLLGDSALYLCASSPDYGEQFFGPGTRLTVL.

This chain connects TRBV30 to TRBJ1-2, with 8 positions matching TRBD1. This CDR3 has 15 amino acids. The V gene end was trimmed by 0 bases and the J gene end by 4 bases; junction bases not matched to a gene: 7. In germline, CDR1 is GTSNPN, CDR2 SVGIG (reference sequence). Written as DNA, the CDR3 is TGTGCCTGGAGTGTACCCAGGGGGCTAGTCTATGGCTACACCTTC. Residues: CAWSVPRGLVYGYTF. The variable domain in full, with the rest retrieved from reference TRBV30 and TRBJ1-2, is SQTIHQWPATLVQPVGSPLSLECTVEGTSNPNLYWYRQAAGRGLQLLFYSVGIGQISSEVPQNLSASRPQDRQFILSSKKLLLSDSGFYLCAWSVPRGLVYGYTFGSGTRLTVV.

The V and J genes are TRBV25-1 and TRBJ1-5; TRBD1 matches 10 bases. V lost 6 bases to trimming and J lost 5 bases; unmatched junction nucleotides: 4. This CDR3 spans 14 amino acids. The germline CDR1 and CDR2 sequences are MGHDK and SYGVNS. CDR3 in DNA: TGTGCCAGCAGAGGACAGGGGGTCCATCAGCCCCAGCATTTT. It codes for CASRGQGVHQPQHF.

In this sample, this clone turned up once. The chain joins TRBV30 to TRBJ2-7, with TRBD1 matching 10 bases. The J segment lost 3 bases and the V segment lost 4 bases, leaving 9 bases of the junction unmatched. Germline loops: CDR1 GTSNPN, CDR2 SVGIG (reference sequence). The CDR3 totals 15 residues. The CDR3 sequence is CAWKPRDRGFYEQYF. The CDR3 DNA follows: TGTGCCTGGAAGCCCCGGGACAGGGGATTCTACGAGCAGTACTTC.

This clone was observed once. The genes are TRBV11-2 and TRBJ2-3; 10 nucleotides agree with TRBD2. V lost 2 bases, J lost 1 base, and 6 bases stayed unmatched. The CDR3 totals 17 residues. The germline V gene has CDR1 SGHAT and CDR2 FQNNGV. In DNA, the CDR3 is TGTGCCAGCAGCTTATCCTCTAGCGGGGGCGGCACAGATACGCAGTATTTT. Its translation: CASSLSSSGGGTDTQYF. Full variable domain (remainder filled in from reference TRBV11-2 and TRBJ2-3): EAGVAQSPRYKIIEKRQSVAFWCNPISGHATLYWYQQILGQGPKLLIQFQNNGVVDDSQLPKDRFSAERLKGVDSTLKIQPAKLEDSAVYLCASSLSSSGGGTDTQYFGPGTRLTVL.

The chain joins TRBV27 to TRBJ2-7, with 11 bases lining up with TRBD2. The length of the CDR3 is 18 residues. Germline V gene sequence: CDR1 MNHEY, CDR2 SMNVEV (reference sequence). The junction had 11 bases not matched to a gene; V was cut back by 1 base and J by 3 bases. In DNA form, the CDR3 reads TGTGCCAGCAGTTTATATGGGCTAGCGGGAGGTCTGGGCTACGAGCAGTACTTC. It is translated as CASSLYGLAGGLGYEQYF.

The chain is built from TRBV5-6 and TRBJ1-5; D is unresolved. Germline CDR1 is SGHDT and CDR2 is YYEEEE. The CDR3 runs to 12 residues. V gave up 4 bases and J gave up 6 bases, with 8 bases separating them. The CDR3 is CASSGSGQPQHF. CDR3 coding DNA: TGTGCCAGCAGCGGGTCAGGTCAGCCCCAGCATTTT.

The J gene is TRBJ1-1, the V gene TRBV29-1; weak D call: TRBD1 (5 bases). Between the trimmed V and J ends, which lost 0 bases and 3 bases, there was a span of 8 bases. Germline assignment: CDR1 SQVTM and CDR2 ANQGSEA. The CDR3 has 13 residues. CDR3 sequence (DNA): TGCAGCGTTGAAGACCGGGGGGACACTGAAGCTTTCTTT. Its protein product is CSVEDRGDTEAFF.

J is TRBJ1-4 and V is TRBV18, with D tentatively TRBD1 (6 bases). The V and J ends lost 3 bases and 6 bases respectively, with 11 bases between them. This CDR3 contains 14 residues. CDR1 KGHSH and CDR2 LQKENI come from the germline V gene. The chain's CDR3 is CASSPSKGDEKLFF. In DNA form, the CDR3 reads TGTGCCAGCTCACCTTCGAAGGGGGATGAAAAACTGTTTTTT.

This clone was counted once. The rearrangement joins TRBV30 to TRBJ1-6; D gene unclear. The CDR3 covers 11 residues. The germline gives CDR1 GTSNPN, CDR2 SVGIG (reference sequence). V was shortened by 2 bases and J by 15 bases, with 11 bases between the two germline ends. The CDR3 bases are TGTGCCTGGAGTACAGCCCCCCTCCTCCACTTT. It translates to CAWSTAPLLHF.